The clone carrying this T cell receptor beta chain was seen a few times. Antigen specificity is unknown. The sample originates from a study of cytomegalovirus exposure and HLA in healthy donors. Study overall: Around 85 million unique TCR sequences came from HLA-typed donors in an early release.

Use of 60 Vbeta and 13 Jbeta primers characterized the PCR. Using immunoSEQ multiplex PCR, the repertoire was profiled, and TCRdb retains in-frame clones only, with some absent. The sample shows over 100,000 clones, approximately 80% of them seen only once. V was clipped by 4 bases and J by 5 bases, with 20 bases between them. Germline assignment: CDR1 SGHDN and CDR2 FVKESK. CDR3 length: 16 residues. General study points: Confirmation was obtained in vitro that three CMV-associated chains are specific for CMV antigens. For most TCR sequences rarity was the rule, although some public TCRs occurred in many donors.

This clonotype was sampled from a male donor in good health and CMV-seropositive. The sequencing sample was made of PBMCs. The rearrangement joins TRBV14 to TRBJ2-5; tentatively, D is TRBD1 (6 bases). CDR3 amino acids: CASSPEDGYRVETQYF. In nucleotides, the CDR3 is TGTGCCAGCAGCCCCGAGGATGGCTACAGGGTGGAGACCCAGTACTTC.